This is a list of T cell receptor beta chains from one sample in a study of blood T cell repertoires in COVID-19. Profiled with immunoSEQ multiplex PCR; TCRdb holds only in-frame clones, not every one. The sample lists some 270,000 clones, more than 75% occurring once. The material sequenced was peripheral blood. All receptors derive from a woman aged 55 to 70 who had recovered from COVID-19. Each CDR3 is given with its conserved first and last residue. Each record gives: CDR3 protein, V gene, D gene, J gene. D genes are given only for firm matches.

CASSTGRVYGYTF,TRBV28,-,TRBJ1-2
CASSQDRAPAIYF,TRBV4-3,-,TRBJ1-3
CASSAPQRGVYGYTF,TRBV6-5,-,TRBJ1-2
CASASGQGNTEAFF,TRBV5-1,TRBD1,TRBJ1-1
CASSFRTGGLWSTGELFF,TRBV27,TRBD1,TRBJ2-2
CASSSTNTEAFF,TRBV3-1/TRBV3-2,-,TRBJ1-1
CASTRDLNTGELFF,TRBV9,-,TRBJ2-2
CASSVDPYSGANVLTF,TRBV9,-,TRBJ2-6
CATSRSRGTNTEAFF,TRBV15,-,TRBJ1-1
CASSPNLLAEAFF,TRBV5-5,-,TRBJ1-1
CASSLGQFNEKLFF,TRBV5-1,-,TRBJ1-4
CASSLSAGYGYTF,TRBV7-9,-,TRBJ1-2
CASKTSGQETQYF,TRBV6-5,TRBD2,TRBJ2-5
CASSFEGWATEAFF,TRBV5-6,-,TRBJ1-1
CASSQALAGVTRWRETQYF,TRBV14,TRBD2,TRBJ2-5
CASSSPGTGAYEQYF,TRBV6-5,TRBD1,TRBJ2-7
CASSPRAGGFSTDTQYF,TRBV7-6,TRBD2,TRBJ2-3
CASSDLRDSSTDTQYF,TRBV6-4,TRBD1,TRBJ2-3
CASSLDSTGELFF,TRBV5-1,-,TRBJ2-2
CASSVVGTGGETQYF,TRBV9,TRBD1,TRBJ2-5
CASNDPGRDFNEQFF,TRBV5-1,-,TRBJ2-1
CASSSNPGTGKNIQYF,TRBV7-2,TRBD1,TRBJ2-4
CASSQRDRVDGEQFF,TRBV4-1,TRBD1,TRBJ2-1
CASSRTDRAGEQYF,TRBV7-3,TRBD1,TRBJ2-7
CASSIRQGAGQPQHF,TRBV19,TRBD1,TRBJ1-5
CASSLSNTEAFF,TRBV28,-,TRBJ1-1
CASWGRDPEAFF,TRBV6-6,-,TRBJ1-1
CASSRLGGYEQYF,TRBV6-5,TRBD2,TRBJ2-7
CASSIRTGGYNSPLHF,TRBV19,TRBD1,TRBJ1-6
CASRGTGYGYTF,TRBV6-5,TRBD1,TRBJ1-2
CASSLVAGGFQETQYF,TRBV7-2,TRBD2,TRBJ2-5
CASRGALNTEAFF,TRBV2,-,TRBJ1-1
CASSPSAWETQYF,TRBV7-9,-,TRBJ2-5
CASSLAAELNTEAFF,TRBV5-1,-,TRBJ1-1
CASTLDRDGEKLFF,TRBV5-1,TRBD1,TRBJ1-4
CASSWRTSGEAGELFF,TRBV28,TRBD2,TRBJ2-2
CASSPPTAVSYTF,TRBV9,-,TRBJ1-2
CASSPLGTDLNQPQHF,TRBV7-2,TRBD1,TRBJ1-5
CASSPGGTNQPQHF,TRBV18,-,TRBJ1-5
CASNLYGVYNSPLHF,TRBV5-8,-,TRBJ1-6
CASSQEKGDPVRGYTF,TRBV4-2,-,TRBJ1-2
CASSRGKERELFF,TRBV7-2,-,TRBJ2-2